The 21 T cell receptor beta chains reported below all come from one sample, sequenced in a study of vaccination and CD4 T cells after COVID-19. Which antigens these TCRs recognize remains unknown. Sequenced with the Oncomine TCR Beta short-read assay was DNA taken from cultured CD4+ T cells. Via MiXCR, TCRdb re-called the PCR reads, giving one row per CDR3 protein. The sample lists some 14,000 distinct CDR3 sequences, 20% to 25% occurring once. Treatment reported: approximately 9-day PBMC culture with coronavirus spike peptide pools or control peptides (ViraFEST assay). Sequenced material: CD4+ T cells from blood, cultured in vitro, taken after SARS-CoV-2 vaccination. All receptors derive from a human donor who had recovered from COVID-19.

This clonotype was recorded once. The chain couples TRBV18 to TRBJ1-4, with D possibly TRBD1 on 6 matching bases. The CDR3 covers 15 residues. Germline lookup yields CDR1 KGHSH and CDR2 LQKENI. Trimming took off 1 base at V and 7 bases at J, with 13 bases between the two ends. The CDR3 here is CASSPRGQGGEKLFF. CDR3 sequence (DNA): TGTGCCAGCTCACCACGGGGGCAGGGTGGTGAAAAACTGTTTTTT.

This clonotype is labeled as medium-sized. The gene calls are TRBV20-1 and TRBJ1-6; 8 nucleotides match TRBD1. This CDR3 has 17 amino acids. Germline CDR1 reads DFQATT; CDR2 reads SNEGSKA (reference sequence). V dropped 0 bases and J dropped 8; count of bases not matched to a gene: 12. The CDR3 DNA is TGCAGTGCTAGAGACCCGAACAGGGGGACCACGGATTCACCCCTCCACTTT. Amino acids: CSARDPNRGTTDSPLHF.

Only a few counts were recorded for this clonotype. The chain combines TRBV28 with TRBJ2-3, with D possibly matching TRBD1 (5 bases). Deletions cut 5 bases from V and 4 bases from J, with 7 bases between. Germline V gene lookup returns CDR1 MDHEN and CDR2 SYDVKM. The CDR3 extends over 12 amino acids. CDR3 amino acids: CASSEQADTQYF. The CDR3 DNA sequence: TGTGCCAGCAGTGAACAGGCAGATACGCAGTATTTT.

The genes are TRBV7-9 and TRBJ2-2; tentative D call: TRBD2 (6 bases). The germline V gene has CDR1 SEHNR and CDR2 FQNEAQ (reference sequence). Trimming took off 8 bases at V and 2 bases at J, with 12 bases between the two ends. The CDR3 has 14 residues. CDR3 region: CASLEGVNTGELFF. DNA of the CDR3: TGTGCCAGCTTGGAGGGAGTCAACACCGGGGAGCTGTTTTTT. Full variable domain (remainder filled in from reference TRBV7-9 and TRBJ2-2): DTGVSQNPRHKITKRGQNVTFRCDPISEHNRLYWYRQTLGQGPEFLTYFQNEAQLEKSRLLSDRFSAERPKGSFSTLEIQRTEQGDSAMYLCASLEGVNTGELFFGEGSRLTVL.

The chain is built from TRBV20-1 and TRBJ1-5, with D uncertain. Trimming took off 5 bases at V and 0 bases at J, with 8 bases between the two ends. The CDR3 consists of 13 residues. Germline CDR1 DFQATT, CDR2 SNEGSKA (reference sequence). The CDR3 protein is CSAPEYSNQPQHF. The CDR3 DNA follows: TGCAGTGCTCCGGAGTATAGCAATCAGCCCCAGCATTTT.

The V and J genes are TRBV7-9 and TRBJ2-2; tentative D call: TRBD1 (5 bases). The ends were cut back, 2 bases at V and 0 bases at J, with 10 bases in the middle. The CDR3 totals 16 residues. The V gene's germline CDR1 is SEHNR and CDR2 FQNEAQ (reference sequence). CDR3 residues: CASSLRQGTNTGELFF. CDR3 DNA: TGTGCCAGCAGCTTAAGGCAGGGCACGAACACCGGGGAGCTGTTTTTT. The whole variable domain, remainder taken from reference TRBV7-9 and TRBJ2-2, is DTGVSQNPRHKITKRGQNVTFRCDPISEHNRLYWYRQTLGQGPEFLTYFQNEAQLEKSRLLSDRFSAERPKGSFSTLEIQRTEQGDSAMYLCASSLRQGTNTGELFFGEGSRLTVL.

This clonotype was seen just once. This chain uses TRBV7-9 with TRBJ1-1, with D possibly matching TRBD1 (6 bases). V shed 5 bases and J shed 0 bases, with 10 bases lying between them. This CDR3 contains 14 residues. The germline V gene encodes CDR1 SEHNR and CDR2 FQNEAQ (reference sequence). The CDR3 bases are TGTGCCAGCAGCGACAGGACGGTGAACACTGAAGCTTTCTTT. Translation: CASSDRTVNTEAFF.

The CDR3 here is CASSSSQNSPLHF. The CDR3 coding sequence is TGTGCCAGCAGTTCCAGTCAAAATTCACCCCTCCACTTT. The rearrangement uses TRBV12-3 or TRBV12-4 and TRBJ1-6, with unresolved D. The CDR3 runs 13 residues. Trimming pared 4 bases from V and 7 bases from J, leaving 8 bases between.

In its sample, this clonotype ranks as medium-sized. The chain has TRBV7-9 and TRBJ2-7, with 8 bases identical to TRBD2. The CDR3 totals 19 residues. The germline CDR1 and CDR2 sequences are SEHNR and FQNEAQ (reference sequence). With V trimmed by 3 bases and J by 1 base, 17 bases remained unmatched. CDR3 sequence: CASSFVFEWREDQSYEQYF. The DNA of the CDR3 is TGTGCCAGCAGCTTTGTATTTGAATGGCGGGAGGACCAGTCCTACGAGCAGTACTTC.

This clonotype has more than one count but fewer than ten. The chain has TRBV15 and TRBJ2-6; D gene ambiguous. The CDR3 is 19 residues long. V dropped 0 bases and J dropped 0 bases, with 15 bases sitting between them. Germline lookup yields CDR1 LNHNV and CDR2 YYDKDF (reference sequence). The CDR3: CATSRDRGRTFSGANVLTF. In DNA, the CDR3 is TGTGCCACCAGCAGAGATCGTGGCAGGACCTTCTCTGGGGCCAACGTCCTGACTTTC.

This chain connects TRBV6-1 to TRBJ1-2; maybe TRBD1 (5 bases). The germline CDR1 and CDR2 sequences are MNHNS and SASEGT. Trimming took 0 bases from V and 8 from J, leaving 16 bases between them. The CDR3 totals 15 residues. The DNA of the CDR3 is TGTGCCAGCAGTGAAGCGAGGGGAGACAGAAGGGGCTACACCTTC. Amino acids: CASSEARGDRRGYTF.

The chain links TRBV20-1 to TRBJ1-5; D remains unclear. Trimming shortened V by 1 base and J by 11 bases, and 12 bases separated the two germline ends. Looked up from germline, CDR1 is DFQATT and CDR2 is SNEGSKA (reference sequence). CDR3 length equals 12 residues. The CDR3 protein is CSARALDRAQHF. As DNA, the CDR3 is TGCAGTGCTAGAGCCCTTGATCGAGCCCAGCATTTT.

This clonotype was picked up one time. A read error may account for a junction end that differs from germline. The chain combines TRBV30 with TRBJ2-7; maybe TRBD1 (6 bases). CDR1 is GTSNPN and CDR2 is SVGIG in the germline V gene (reference sequence). This CDR3 contains 11 residues. The CDR3 loop reads CAWSVIPGQGF. The CDR3 DNA sequence: TGTGCCTGGAGTGTCATTCCGGGACAAGGCTTC.

The chain links TRBV7-7 to TRBJ2-5; a possible D gene is TRBD2 (5 bases). The germline gives CDR1 SSHAT, CDR2 FNYEAQ (reference sequence). The V gene lost 8 bases and the J gene lost 1 base, with 8 bases spanning the gap. This CDR3 comprises 12 residues. The CDR3 is CASGEGQETQYF. The DNA of the CDR3 is TGTGCCAGCGGAGAGGGCCAAGAGACCCAGTACTTC.

This clonotype was seen a handful of times. The chain couples TRBV6-5 to TRBJ1-5; 8 bases are shared with TRBD1. CDR1 MNHEY and CDR2 SVGAGI come from the germline V gene. With 0 bases clipped from V and 3 bases from J, the junction kept 4 bases outside the gene matches. The CDR3 spans 16 residues. CDR3 bases: TGTGCCAGCAGTTACTCGAAGGACAGGGCCAATCAGCCCCAGCATTTT. Translated, it gives CASSYSKDRANQPQHF.

The rearrangement links TRBV6-1 to TRBJ2-1; D is ambiguous. Trimming left V 8 bases short and J 0 bases short, with 14 bases between. The germline V gene has CDR1 MNHNS and CDR2 SASEGT. CDR3 length: 15 amino acids. The CDR3 reads CASRDPWSSYNEQFF. The CDR3 nucleotides are TGTGCCAGCCGCGACCCATGGAGCTCCTACAATGAGCAGTTCTTC.

The CDR3, as DNA: TGTGCCAGCAGCTTAGGGCAAGCCTCTGGGGCCAACGTCCTGACTTTC. Translating it yields CASSLGQASGANVLTF. The chain links TRBV5-6 to TRBJ2-6, with no clear D. V was pared by 2 bases and J by 0 bases, with 9 bases between. Germline CDR1 is SGHDT and CDR2 is YYEEEE. The CDR3 loop spans 16 amino acids.

V gene TRBV20-1 combines with J gene TRBJ2-7, with a weak D call TRBD2 (5 bases). The CDR3 runs 13 residues. Germline lookup yields CDR1 DFQATT and CDR2 SNEGSKA (reference sequence). Trimming took 6 bases from V and 6 from J, leaving 18 bases between them. The CDR3 region is CSAKTARVGEQYF. In nucleotides, the CDR3 is TGCAGTGCCAAAACTGCGCGGGTGGGCGAGCAGTACTTC.

This clonotype was observed a handful of times. The CDR3 coding sequence is TGTGCCAGCAGTACCACTCTGGGAGCTTTCTTT. Its translation: CASSTTLGAFF. The chain carries TRBV28 and TRBJ1-1; D uncertain. V lost 5 bases to trimming and J lost 10 bases, with 11 bases between them. CDR1 and CDR2 from the germline V gene are MDHEN and SYDVKM. The CDR3 totals 11 residues.

The CDR3 loop reads CASSFSGRARETQYF. CDR3 sequence (DNA): TGTGCCAGCAGTTTTAGCGGGAGGGCCCGGGAGACCCAGTACTTC. The chain combines TRBV28 with TRBJ2-5, with 11 bases aligning to TRBD2. The ends lost 3 bases at V and 5 bases at J; junction bases unmatched: 5. The CDR3 is 15 amino acids. CDR1 and CDR2 from the germline V gene are MDHEN and SYDVKM.

By its share, this clonotype is large. The V gene is TRBV7-2, the J gene TRBJ2-7; D is uncertain. This CDR3 region has 15 residues. Germline V gene lookup returns CDR1 SGHTA and CDR2 FQGNSA. Between the trimmed V and J ends, which lost 0 bases and 4 bases, there was a span of 13 bases. The CDR3 region is CASSLAYVSTYEQYF. Written as DNA, the CDR3 is TGTGCCAGCAGCTTAGCTTACGTATCCACGTACGAGCAGTACTTC.